This passage covers 25 T cell receptor beta chains from one sample sequenced in a study of PD-L1 blockade in urothelial cancer. The time point was: pretreatment peripheral blood. Libraries were prepared by immunoSEQ multiplex PCR; TCRdb keeps only in-frame clonotypes and omits some of them. Of almost 90,000 clones listed, less than 90% are singletons. The sample here was PBMCs, taken around atezolizumab (anti-PD-L1) treatment. Every receptor here comes from a man in his sixties with urothelial cancer.

The chain carries TRBV30 and TRBJ2-1; the D is unclear. From germline, CDR1 is GTSNPN and CDR2 SVGIG (reference sequence). The V gene lost 2 bases and the J gene lost 8 bases, with 7 bases spanning the gap. The CDR3 runs 11 residues. CDR3 sequence (DNA): TGTGCCTGGAGTCTAGGATATGAGCAGTTCTTC. Protein: CAWSLGYEQFF.

The chain uses TRBV27 and TRBJ2-7; the D gene is possibly TRBD2 (6 bases). The V gene lost 6 bases and the J gene lost 0 bases, with 12 bases spanning the gap. This CDR3 spans 14 amino acids. The germline gives CDR1 MNHEY, CDR2 SMNVEV (reference sequence). The CDR3 DNA reads as TGTGCCAGCAGCCTCGGGGGATTCTCCTACGAGCAGTACTTC. This codes for CASSLGGFSYEQYF.

The gene calls are TRBV11-2 and TRBJ2-1; 8 nucleotides align to TRBD1. Germline V gives CDR1 SGHAT, CDR2 FQNNGV. CDR3 size: 13 residues. V gave up 5 bases and J gave up 9 bases; unmatched junction bases: 6. DNA of the CDR3: TGTGCCAGCAGCCCGGACAGGGTGGGTGAGCAGTTCTTC. It codes for CASSPDRVGEQFF.

CDR3 in amino acids: CASSSRGEDTEAFF. DNA for the CDR3: TGTGCCAGCAGTTCCAGGGGGGAGGACACTGAAGCTTTCTTT. The rearrangement links TRBV28 to TRBJ1-1, with 7 bases matching TRBD1. V gave up 4 bases and J gave up 3 bases; unmatched junction bases: 5. The germline gives CDR1 MDHEN, CDR2 SYDVKM. The CDR3 totals 14 residues.

This rearrangement joins TRBV6-5 to TRBJ1-4; TRBD1 might be the D (6 bases). The CDR3 length is 15 residues. Germline V gene sequence: CDR1 MNHEY, CDR2 SVGAGI. The germline V and J ends were trimmed by 4 bases and 8 bases, with 17 bases remaining between them. The CDR3 nucleotides are TGTGCCAGCAGTTCTTCAGGAGGGGGGGAAGAAAAACTGTTTTTT. This gives the protein CASSSSGGGEEKLFF.

The V and J genes are TRBV5-4 and TRBJ2-7; weak D call: TRBD2 (5 bases). The CDR3 length is 12 residues. Between the trimmed V and J ends, which lost 5 bases and 0 bases, there was a span of 6 bases. Per the germline V gene, CDR1 is SGHNT and CDR2 is YYREEE (reference sequence). The CDR3 sequence: CASRGASYEQYF. The CDR3 DNA reads TGTGCCAGCAGGGGAGCCTCCTACGAGCAGTACTTC.

The V call is TRBV5-1, the J call TRBJ2-7; the D gene is possibly TRBD1 (7 bases). CDR3 size: 16 residues. V was pared by 2 bases and J by 2 bases, with 17 bases between. The germline CDR1 and CDR2 sequences are SGHRS and YFSETQ. CDR3 in amino acids: CASSFGGGAPAYEQYF. The CDR3 DNA reads as TGCGCCAGCAGCTTTGGAGGGGGCGCGCCCGCCTACGAGCAGTACTTC.

The chain employs TRBV9 and TRBJ2-7; 11 nucleotides match TRBD1. This CDR3 has 17 residues. The germline gives CDR1 SGDLS, CDR2 YYNGEE. The ends lost 2 bases at V and 4 bases at J; junction bases unmatched: 11. The CDR3 DNA is TGTGCCAGCAGCGTGGGGTTGAGGGGACAGGGGGTTTACGAGCAGTACTTC. It encodes CASSVGLRGQGVYEQYF. The full variable domain, with the rest looked up from reference TRBV9 and TRBJ2-7, is DSGVTQTPKHLITATGQRVTLRCSPRSGDLSVYWYQQSLDQGLQFLIQYYNGEERAKGNILERFSAQQFPDLHSELNLSSLELGDSALYFCASSVGLRGQGVYEQYFGPGTRLTVT.

The chain is built from TRBV29-1 and TRBJ1-2, with 8 bases fitting TRBD1. This CDR3 has 15 amino acids. CDR1 SQVTM and CDR2 ANQGSEA come from the germline V gene. Unmatched junction bases numbered 6, after V lost 3 bases and J lost 0 bases. The CDR3, as DNA: TGCAGCGTTGAGGACAGGGTTACCTCTAACTATGGCTACACCTTC. Amino acid sequence: CSVEDRVTSNYGYTF.

The V and J genes are TRBV19 and TRBJ2-2; 13 bases are shared with TRBD2. This CDR3 is 16 amino acids long. Trimming cost V 7 bases and J 4 bases; bases outside gene matches: 6. The germline V gene has CDR1 LNHDA and CDR2 SQIVND (reference sequence). The CDR3 region is CASIGLAGVGTGELFF. The CDR3 DNA reads TGTGCCAGTATAGGACTAGCGGGAGTCGGCACCGGGGAGCTGTTTTTT.

The rearrangement links TRBV5-4 to TRBJ1-2; the D gene is possibly TRBD1 (6 bases). With 0 bases removed from V and 3 bases from J, the gap between germline ends came to 18 bases. CDR3 length equals 17 residues. The germline CDR1 and CDR2 sequences are SGHNT and YYREEE (reference sequence). The CDR3 loop reads CASSLGRGRSLDYGYTF. DNA of the CDR3: TGTGCCAGCAGCTTGGGCAGGGGCCGATCCTTGGACTATGGCTACACCTTC.

The genes are TRBV27 and TRBJ1-3; possible D gene TRBD1, 6 bases. Germline V gives CDR1 MNHEY, CDR2 SMNVEV (reference sequence). The CDR3 runs to 15 residues. V gave up 4 bases and J gave up 4 bases, with 14 bases separating them. The CDR3 sequence: CASSSAAGAGNTIYF. CDR3 in DNA: TGTGCCAGCAGTTCCGCGGCGGGGGCAGGAAACACCATATATTTT.

This clone has a single count. J is TRBJ1-2 and V is TRBV7-9; TRBD1 matches at 9 bases. The CDR3 is made up of 15 amino acids. The J segment lost 7 bases and the V segment lost 1 base, leaving 7 bases of the junction unmatched. From germline, CDR1 is SEHNR and CDR2 FQNEAQ (reference sequence). The CDR3 here is CASSLGTGDRSGYTF. The CDR3 nucleotides read TGTGCCAGCAGCTTAGGGACAGGGGATCGAAGTGGCTACACCTTC.

This sequence joins TRBV2 and TRBJ1-1; 9 bases align to TRBD1. Unmatched junction bases numbered 6, after V lost 6 bases and J lost 4 bases. This CDR3 has 14 amino acids. Looked up from germline, CDR1 is SNHLY and CDR2 is FYNNEI. CDR3 residues: CASRLQGATTEAFF. The CDR3 coding sequence is TGTGCCAGCAGGTTACAGGGGGCGACCACTGAAGCTTTCTTT.

This clone is a singleton in its sample. The rearrangement uses TRBV19 and TRBJ1-3; D call uncertain. The CDR3 covers 13 residues. V gave up 7 bases and J gave up 0 bases, with 7 bases separating them. Per the germline V gene, CDR1 is LNHDA and CDR2 is SQIVND (reference sequence). CDR3 loop: CASTGLSGNTIYF. The CDR3 DNA reads TGTGCCAGTACAGGACTCTCTGGAAACACCATATATTTT.

The chain employs TRBV27 and TRBJ2-4; 7 positions match TRBD2. V was clipped by 0 bases and J by 5 bases; unmatched bases: 19. The CDR3 sequence is 20 residues long. Germline V lookup: CDR1 MNHEY, CDR2 SMNVEV (reference sequence). The CDR3 is CASSLSPPLYGREYENIQYF. CDR3 bases: TGTGCCAGCAGTTTATCACCACCCTTGTATGGGCGGGAGTACGAAAACATTCAGTACTTC.

V is TRBV6-5 and J is TRBJ1-6; D may be TRBD1 (5 bases). The germline gives CDR1 MNHEY, CDR2 SVGAGI. The CDR3 consists of 15 residues. Trimming cost V 0 bases and J 10 bases, with 13 bases left between them. The CDR3 bases are TGTGCCAGCAGTTACTCGAAGTCAGGGTACTCACCCCTCCACTTT. It is translated as CASSYSKSGYSPLHF.

The chain couples TRBV6-5 to TRBJ1-6; a weak D match, TRBD1 (5 bases). CDR1 is MNHEY, CDR2 SVGAGI, per germline. V lost 7 bases to trimming and J lost 8 bases, with 18 bases between them. The CDR3 is 15 residues long. The CDR3 sequence is CASTRSLQGYSPLHF. The CDR3 nucleotides read TGTGCCAGCACCCGATCCCTGCAGGGTTATTCACCCCTCCACTTT.

This chain joins TRBV2 and TRBJ2-7; possibly TRBD1 for D (6 bases). This CDR3 is built from 14 residues. The germline V gene has CDR1 SNHLY and CDR2 FYNNEI. Deletions cut 3 bases from V and 5 bases from J, with 14 bases between. The chain's CDR3 is CASSDIPGHHEQYF. In nucleotides, the CDR3 is TGTGCCAGCAGTGATATTCCGGGACACCACGAGCAGTACTTC.

This clone appeared a few times. The rearrangement uses TRBV19 and TRBJ1-5; D perhaps matches TRBD1 (5 bases). Germline CDR1 reads LNHDA; CDR2 reads SQIVND (reference sequence). V gave up 6 bases and J gave up 4 bases, with 16 bases separating them. The CDR3 loop spans 15 amino acids. The DNA for the CDR3 is TGTGCCAGTAGGCCCCCCCCAGGGATTAATCAGCCCCAGCATTTT. Residues: CASRPPPGINQPQHF.

Only one count was recorded for this clone. The chain combines TRBV7-8 with TRBJ2-7; 7 bases fit TRBD1. This CDR3 has 14 amino acids. With V trimmed by 0 bases and J by 3 bases, 2 bases remained unmatched. Germline V gives CDR1 SGHVS, CDR2 FQNEAQ. The CDR3 region has the DNA TGTGCCAGCAGCTTAGCGGACAGGTTCTACGAGCAGTACTTC. This translates into CASSLADRFYEQYF. The whole variable domain, remainder taken from reference TRBV7-8 and TRBJ2-7, is GAGVSQSPRYKVAKRGQDVALRCDPISGHVSLFWYQQALGQGPEFLTYFQNEAQLDKSGLPSDRFFAERPEGSVSTLKIQRTQQEDSAVYLCASSLADRFYEQYFGPGTRLTVT.

This sequence joins TRBV10-1 and TRBJ2-7; D may be TRBD1 (6 bases). Deletions cut 6 bases from V and 2 bases from J, with 11 bases between. Germline V lookup: CDR1 WNHNN, CDR2 SYGVQD (reference sequence). CDR3 length equals 13 residues. The CDR3 DNA reads as TGCGCCAGCAGCAATACAGGGACCTACGAGCAGTACTTC. Translation gives CASSNTGTYEQYF.

In DNA, the CDR3 is TGTGCCAGCAGCCAGGGTTTAGGGACCTACGAGCAGTACTTC. As protein: CASSQGLGTYEQYF. The chain combines TRBV27 with TRBJ2-7; D might be TRBD1 (5 bases). Germline V gene lookup returns CDR1 MNHEY and CDR2 SMNVEV (reference sequence). The CDR3 length is 14 residues. The V gene lost 6 bases and the J gene lost 2 bases, with 14 bases spanning the gap.

The genes are TRBV28 and TRBJ2-2, with 10 bases lining up with TRBD2. CDR1 and CDR2 from the germline V gene are MDHEN and SYDVKM. J gave up 5 bases and V 6 bases, and 12 bases lay outside the gene matches. The CDR3 has 17 amino acids. This CDR3 is CASRILVSGRNTGELFF. For the CDR3, the DNA is TGTGCCAGCAGAATACTCGTTAGCGGGAGGAATACCGGGGAGCTGTTTTTT.

This chain links TRBV5-1 with TRBJ2-7; perhaps TRBD2 as D (5 bases). CDR3 length: 14 amino acids. The germline CDR1 and CDR2 sequences are SGHRS and YFSETQ. Trimming took off 2 bases at V and 7 bases at J, with 16 bases between the two ends. The DNA of the CDR3 is TGCGCCAGCAGCTTCGACACTGGCTCGGGAGAGCAGTACTTC. This gives the protein CASSFDTGSGEQYF.